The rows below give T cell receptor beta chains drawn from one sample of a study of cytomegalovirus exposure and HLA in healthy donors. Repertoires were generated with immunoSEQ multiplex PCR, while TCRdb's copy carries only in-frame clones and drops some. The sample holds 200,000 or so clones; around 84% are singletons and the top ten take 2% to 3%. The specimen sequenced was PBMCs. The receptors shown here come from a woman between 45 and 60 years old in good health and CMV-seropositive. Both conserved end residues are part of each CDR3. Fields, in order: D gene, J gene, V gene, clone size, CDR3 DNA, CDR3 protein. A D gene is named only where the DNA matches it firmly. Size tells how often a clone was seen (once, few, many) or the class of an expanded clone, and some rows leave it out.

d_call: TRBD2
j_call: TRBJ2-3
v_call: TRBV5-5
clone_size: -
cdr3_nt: TGTGCCAGCAACCTAGGCGGCGGGGGGGTAACAGATACGCAGTATTTT
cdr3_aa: CASNLGGGGVTDTQYF

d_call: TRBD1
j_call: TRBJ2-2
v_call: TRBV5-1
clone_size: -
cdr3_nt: TGCGCCAGCAGCTGGACAGGGGGCGGCACCGGGGAGCTGTTTTTT
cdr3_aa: CASSWTGGGTGELFF

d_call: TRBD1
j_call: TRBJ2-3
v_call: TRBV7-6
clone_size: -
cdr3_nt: TGTGCCAGCAGCCCTACAGGGGCCGGAGATACGCAGTATTTT
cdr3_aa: CASSPTGAGDTQYF

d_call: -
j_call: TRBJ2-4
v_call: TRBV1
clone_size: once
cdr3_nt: TGCACCAGCAGCCAAGGGAGGGATCTAGCCAAAAACATTCAGTACTTC
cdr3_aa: CTSSQGRDLAKNIQYF

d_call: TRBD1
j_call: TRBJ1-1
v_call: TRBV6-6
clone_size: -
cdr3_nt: TGTGCCAGCAGTCTACCGGGACAGGCTAACGAAGCTTTCTTT
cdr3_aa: CASSLPGQANEAFF

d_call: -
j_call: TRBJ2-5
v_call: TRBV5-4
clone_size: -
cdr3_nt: TGTGCCAGCAGCTTCCAGATTGATAAGACCCAGTACTTC
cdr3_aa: CASSFQIDKTQYF

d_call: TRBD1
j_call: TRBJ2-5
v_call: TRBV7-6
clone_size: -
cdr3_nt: TGTGCCAGCAGCATCTCCGGGACAGGAAAAGAGACCCAGTACTTC
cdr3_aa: CASSISGTGKETQYF

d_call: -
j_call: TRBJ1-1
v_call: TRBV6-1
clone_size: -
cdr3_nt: TGTGCCAGCAGTCCCCGACACGCGAACACTGAAGCTTTCTTT
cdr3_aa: CASSPRHANTEAFF

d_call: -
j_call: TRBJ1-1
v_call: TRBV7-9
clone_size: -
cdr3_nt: TGTGCCAGCAGCTCATCAGGATTCGCTCCTGAAGCTTTCTTT
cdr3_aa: CASSSSGFAPEAFF

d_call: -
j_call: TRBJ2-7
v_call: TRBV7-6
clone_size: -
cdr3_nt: TGTGCCAGCAGCCCTAACTCCCTGGGGGGGCGGCAGTACTTC
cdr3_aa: CASSPNSLGGRQYF

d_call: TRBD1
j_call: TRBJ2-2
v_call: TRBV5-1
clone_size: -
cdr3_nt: TGCGCCAGCAGCAGCTACAGGGGGCGAAACACCGGGGAGCTGTTTTTT
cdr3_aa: CASSSYRGRNTGELFF

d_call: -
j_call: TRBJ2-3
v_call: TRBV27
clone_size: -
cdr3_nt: TGTGCCAGCAGTTTAGCCGGGGGCACAGATACGCAGTATTTT
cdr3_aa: CASSLAGGTDTQYF

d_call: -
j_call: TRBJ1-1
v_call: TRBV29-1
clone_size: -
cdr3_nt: TGCAGCGCCGTCCAGGGTAACACTGAAGCTTTCTTT
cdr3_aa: CSAVQGNTEAFF

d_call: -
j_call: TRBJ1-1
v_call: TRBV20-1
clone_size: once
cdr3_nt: TGCAGTGCTAGAGATACAGGGGAAGCTTTCTTT
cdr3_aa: CSARDTGEAFF

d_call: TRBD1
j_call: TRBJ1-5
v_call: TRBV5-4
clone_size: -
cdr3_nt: TGTGCCAGCAGCTATCGACAGGGGAGTCAGCCCCAGCATTTT
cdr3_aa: CASSYRQGSQPQHF

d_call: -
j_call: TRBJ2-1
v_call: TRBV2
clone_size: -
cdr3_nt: TGTGCCAGCAGTGAAGGGCTAGGCTACAATGAGCAGTTCTTC
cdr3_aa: CASSEGLGYNEQFF

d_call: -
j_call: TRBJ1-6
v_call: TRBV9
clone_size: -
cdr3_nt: TGTGCCAGCAGCGATGATCAGGGGTATAATTCACCCCTCCACTTT
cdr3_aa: CASSDDQGYNSPLHF

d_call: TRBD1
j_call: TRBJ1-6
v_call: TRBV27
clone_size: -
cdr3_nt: TGTGCCAGCAGCCGACAGGGGCTCTATAATTCACCCCTCCACTTT
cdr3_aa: CASSRQGLYNSPLHF

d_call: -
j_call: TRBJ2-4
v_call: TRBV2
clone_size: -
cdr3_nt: TGTGCCAGCAAGACGGGTGCCCTTGGGAACATTCAGTACTTC
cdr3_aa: CASKTGALGNIQYF

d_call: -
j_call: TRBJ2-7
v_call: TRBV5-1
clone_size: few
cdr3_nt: TGCGCCAGCAACACGGGAGGGGGCAGTGGATCCTACGAGCAGTACTTC
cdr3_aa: CASNTGGGSGSYEQYF

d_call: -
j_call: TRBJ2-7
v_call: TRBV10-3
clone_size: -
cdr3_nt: TGTGCCGTGACAACACATGGATCCTCCTACGAGCAGTACTTC
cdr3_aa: CAVTTHGSSYEQYF

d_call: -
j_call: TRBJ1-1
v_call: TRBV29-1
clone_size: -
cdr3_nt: TGCAGCCCGTGGAGGGAAGAAGCTTTCTTT
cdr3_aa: CSPWREEAFF

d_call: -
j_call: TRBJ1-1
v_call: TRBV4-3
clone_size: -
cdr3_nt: TGCGCCAGCAGCCAAGATCGGAGATCTGAAGCTTTCTTT
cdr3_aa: CASSQDRRSEAFF

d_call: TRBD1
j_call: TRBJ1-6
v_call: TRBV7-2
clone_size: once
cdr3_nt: TGTGCCAGCAGCCACAGGGGGGTCTATAATTCACCCCTCCACTTT
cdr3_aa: CASSHRGVYNSPLHF

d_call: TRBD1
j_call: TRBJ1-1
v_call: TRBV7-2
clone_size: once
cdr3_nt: TGTGCCAGCAGCTTAGGCCGGACAGGGGTGAACACTGAAGCTTTCTTT
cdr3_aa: CASSLGRTGVNTEAFF

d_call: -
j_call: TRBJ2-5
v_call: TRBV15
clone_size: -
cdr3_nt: TGTGCCACCAGCGGGGGCCGGACGGAAGAGACCCAGTACTTC
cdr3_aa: CATSGGRTEETQYF

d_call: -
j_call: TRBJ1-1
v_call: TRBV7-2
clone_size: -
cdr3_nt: TGTGCCAGCAGCTTAGCGGCAGGGGTGTTTACTGAAGCTTTCTTT
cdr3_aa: CASSLAAGVFTEAFF

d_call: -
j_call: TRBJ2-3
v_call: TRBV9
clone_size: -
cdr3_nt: TGTGCCAGCAGCGTAGGTGGAGGGATGGGAGATACGCAGTATTTT
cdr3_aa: CASSVGGGMGDTQYF

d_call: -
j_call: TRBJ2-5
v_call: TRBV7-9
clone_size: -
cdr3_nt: TGTGCCAGCAGCTACCGGACAGTCACGGCGGAGACCCAGTACTTC
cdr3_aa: CASSYRTVTAETQYF

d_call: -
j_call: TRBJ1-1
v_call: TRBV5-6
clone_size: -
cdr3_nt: TGTGCCAGCAGCTCAGCCCAGGGGAACACTGAAGCTTTCTTT
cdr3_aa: CASSSAQGNTEAFF